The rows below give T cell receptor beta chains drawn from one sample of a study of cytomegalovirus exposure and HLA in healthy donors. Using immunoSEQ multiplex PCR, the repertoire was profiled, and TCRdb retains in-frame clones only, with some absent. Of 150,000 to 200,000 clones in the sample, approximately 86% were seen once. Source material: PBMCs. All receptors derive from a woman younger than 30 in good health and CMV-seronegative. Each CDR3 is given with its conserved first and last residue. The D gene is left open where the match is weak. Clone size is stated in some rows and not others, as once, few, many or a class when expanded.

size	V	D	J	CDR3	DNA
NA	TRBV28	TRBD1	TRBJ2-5	CASSHRQGQETQYF	TGTGCCAGCAGTCACCGACAGGGCCAAGAGACCCAGTACTTC
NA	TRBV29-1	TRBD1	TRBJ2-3	CSAGQGSGEDTQYF	TGCAGCGCCGGACAGGGAAGTGGGGAAGATACGCAGTATTTT
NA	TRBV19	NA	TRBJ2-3	CASSIGTGYTDTQYF	TGTGCCAGTAGTATAGGTACAGGCTACACAGATACGCAGTATTTT
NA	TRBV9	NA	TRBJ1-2	CASSGGGTSEERSYTF	TGTGCCAGCAGCGGGGGGGGGACATCTGAGGAGAGGTCCTACACCTTC
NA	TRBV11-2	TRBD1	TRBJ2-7	CASSLTGQNFYEQYF	TGTGCCAGCAGCTTAACGGGACAGAACTTCTACGAGCAGTACTTC
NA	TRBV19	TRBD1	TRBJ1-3	CASSIRDRGLIPGNTIYF	TGTGCCAGTAGTATCCGGGACAGGGGGCTTATTCCTGGAAACACCATATATTTT
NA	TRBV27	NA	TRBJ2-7	CASNAPGHSYEQYF	TGTGCCAGCAACGCCCCCGGACACTCCTACGAGCAGTACTTC
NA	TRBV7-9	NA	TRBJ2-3	CASSLALARTDTQYF	TGTGCCAGCAGCTTAGCACTAGCACGCACAGATACGCAGTATTTT
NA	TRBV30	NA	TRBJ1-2	CAWGPGIDYTF	TGTGCCTGGGGCCCGGGGATAGACTACACCTTC
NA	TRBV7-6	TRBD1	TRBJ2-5	CASSIGVDRVTTQYF	TGTGCCAGCAGCATCGGAGTGGACAGGGTTACGACCCAGTACTTC
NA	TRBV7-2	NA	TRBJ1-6	CASSYRRNNSPLHF	TGTGCCAGCAGCTACAGGAGAAATAATTCACCCCTCCACTTT
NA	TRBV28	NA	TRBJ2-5	CASSLRVETQYF	TGTGCCAGCAGTTTACGGGTGGAGACCCAGTACTTC
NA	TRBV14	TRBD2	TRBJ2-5	CASSPGLAGLSAQYF	TGTGCCAGCAGCCCCGGACTAGCGGGGCTTTCGGCCCAGTACTTC
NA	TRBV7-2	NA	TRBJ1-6	CASSSYNSPLHF	TGTGCCAGCAGCTCGTATAATTCACCCCTCCACTTT
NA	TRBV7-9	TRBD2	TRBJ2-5	CSSSLGTSGSWGVGETQYF	TGTTCCAGCAGCTTAGGGACTAGCGGGAGTTGGGGCGTAGGAGAGACCCAGTACTTC
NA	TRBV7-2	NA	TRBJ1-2	CASWTATNYGYTF	TGTGCCAGCTGGACAGCTACTAACTATGGCTACACCTTC
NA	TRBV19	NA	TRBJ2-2	CASSIGAGVGELFF	TGTGCCAGTAGTATAGGGGCAGGGGTAGGGGAGCTGTTTTTT
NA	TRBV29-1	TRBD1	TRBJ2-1	CSVLTGTDRWEQFF	TGCAGCGTCCTAACCGGGACAGATAGATGGGAGCAGTTCTTC
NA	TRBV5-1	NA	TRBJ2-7	CASSLFPADSSYEQYF	TGCGCCAGCAGCTTGTTCCCGGCAGACAGCTCCTACGAGCAGTACTTC
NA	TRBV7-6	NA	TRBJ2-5	CASSLELADEGETQYF	TGTGCCAGCAGCTTAGAACTAGCCGACGAGGGGGAGACCCAGTACTTC
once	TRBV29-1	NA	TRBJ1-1	CSVGDTEAFF	TGCAGCGTTGGAGACACTGAAGCTTTCTTT
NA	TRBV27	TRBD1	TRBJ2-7	CASSLSETGYEQYF	TGTGCCAGCAGTTTATCCGAGACAGGGTACGAGCAGTACTTC
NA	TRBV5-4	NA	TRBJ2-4	CASSPGGQAKNIQYF	TGTGCCAGCAGCCCCGGGGGTCAAGCCAAAAACATTCAGTACTTC
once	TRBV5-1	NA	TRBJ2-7	CASSFTGTLYEQYF	TGCGCCAGCAGCTTCACAGGGACCTTATACGAGCAGTACTTC
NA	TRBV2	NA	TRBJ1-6	CASSVPGEGSSSPLHF	TGTGCCAGCAGTGTCCCCGGGGAGGGGAGCTCTTCACCCCTCCACTTT
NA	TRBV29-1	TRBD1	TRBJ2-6	CSVGQGGANVLTF	TGCAGCGTAGGACAGGGGGGGGCCAACGTCCTGACTTTC
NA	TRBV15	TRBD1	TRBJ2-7	CATSTTGVVSEQYF	TGTGCCACCAGCACCACAGGGGTTGTTTCCGAGCAGTACTTC
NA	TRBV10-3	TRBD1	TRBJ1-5	CAISGTGGAGQPQHF	TGTGCCATCAGCGGGACAGGGGGCGCCGGGCAGCCCCAGCATTTT
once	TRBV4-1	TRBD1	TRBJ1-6	CASSRTEGQGARNSPLHF	TGCGCCAGCAGCCGAACCGAGGGACAGGGGGCGAGGAATTCACCCCTCCACTTT
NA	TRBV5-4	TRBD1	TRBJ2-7	CASSQGQSSYEQYF	TGTGCCAGCAGCCAGGGACAGAGCTCCTACGAGCAGTACTTC
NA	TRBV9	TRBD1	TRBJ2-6	CASSVPGGRGGANVLTF	TGTGCCAGCAGCGTACCAGGGGGCCGGGGTGGGGCCAACGTCCTGACTTTC
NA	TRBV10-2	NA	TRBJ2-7	CASSVHGGRIYEQYF	TGCGCCAGCAGTGTTCATGGGGGCCGGATCTACGAGCAGTACTTC
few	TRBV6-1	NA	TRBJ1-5	CASSARTRGGMGFQPQHF	TGTGCCAGCAGTGCCCGCACGAGGGGAGGGATGGGGTTCCAGCCCCAGCATTTT
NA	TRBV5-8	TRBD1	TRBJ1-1	CASSFHRGAHTEAFF	TGTGCCAGCAGCTTCCACAGGGGGGCGCACACTGAAGCTTTCTTT
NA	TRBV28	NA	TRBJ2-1	CASSRLRDFLRNSEQFF	TGTGCCAGCAGTAGACTCCGGGACTTCCTAAGGAACAGTGAGCAGTTCTTC
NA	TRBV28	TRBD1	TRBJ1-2	CASSLPSSGQGGGYTF	TGTGCCAGCAGTTTACCCTCGTCGGGACAGGGTGGTGGCTACACCTTC
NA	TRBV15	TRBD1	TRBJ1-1	CATSSQGGGNTEAFF	TGTGCCACCAGCAGTCAGGGGGGAGGAAACACTGAAGCTTTCTTT
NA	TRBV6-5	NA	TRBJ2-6	CASTVGGSGANVLTF	TGTGCCAGCACGGTAGGAGGGTCTGGGGCCAACGTCCTGACTTTC
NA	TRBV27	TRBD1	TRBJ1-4	CASRRTGGPGEKLFF	TGTGCCAGCAGGAGGACAGGGGGCCCAGGCGAAAAACTGTTTTTT
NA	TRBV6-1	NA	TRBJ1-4	CASRGLVNEKLFF	TGTGCCAGCAGGGGGCTGGTTAATGAAAAACTGTTTTTT